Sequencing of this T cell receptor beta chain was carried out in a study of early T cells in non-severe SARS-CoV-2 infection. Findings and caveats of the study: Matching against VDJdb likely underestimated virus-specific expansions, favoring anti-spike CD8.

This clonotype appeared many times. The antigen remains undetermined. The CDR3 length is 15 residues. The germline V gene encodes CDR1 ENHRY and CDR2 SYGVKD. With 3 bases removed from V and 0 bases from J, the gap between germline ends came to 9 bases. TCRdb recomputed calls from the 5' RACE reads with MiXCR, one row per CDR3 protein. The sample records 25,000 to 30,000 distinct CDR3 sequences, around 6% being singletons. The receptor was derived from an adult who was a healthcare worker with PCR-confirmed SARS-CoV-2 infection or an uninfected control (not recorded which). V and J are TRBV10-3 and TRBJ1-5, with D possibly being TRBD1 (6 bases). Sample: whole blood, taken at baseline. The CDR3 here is CAISEGGPSNQPQHF. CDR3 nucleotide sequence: TGTGCCATCAGTGAAGGGGGACCTAGCAATCAGCCCCAGCATTTT.